Here is one T cell receptor (beta chain) with its context. Its antigen is unidentified. Germline values: CDR1 SGHRS, CDR2 YFSETQ. Deletions cut 3 bases from V and 4 bases from J, with 16 bases between. This CDR3 is built from 15 residues. The data derive from a study of graft-versus-host responses after intestinal transplantation. Study at large: All recipients were given anti-thymocyte globulin induction, and tacrolimus and steroids were then administered for around three years.

Generated by immunoSEQ multiplex PCR, the TCRdb table keeps only in-frame clones and is missing some. The table includes 45,000 to 65,000 clones, 85% to 95% detected once. V is TRBV5-1 and J is TRBJ2-5; D is possibly TRBD2 (7 bases). This receptor was obtained from a human donor who was the organ donor for an intestinal transplant. Sequencing was performed on unstimulated CD4+ T cells sorted from spleen or lymph node cells, taken before transplant. CDR3 sequence (DNA): TGCGCCAGCAGCTATCTATCGGGGGGCCCAGAGACCCAGTACTTC. Its protein is CASSYLSGGPETQYF.